The rows below give T cell receptor beta chains drawn from one sample of a study of Ad26.COV2.S vaccination and SARS-CoV-2 variants. Clones were read by immunoSEQ multiplex PCR, and TCRdb kept only the in-frame ones, dropping some. The sample consists of about 94,000 clones, around 82% of them appearing once. The sample here was peripheral blood, taken after recovery from COVID-19. These receptors were collected from a human donor who had recovered from COVID-19. Both conserved end residues are part of each CDR3. A D gene is named only where the DNA matches it firmly. Clone size is stated in some rows and not others, as once, few, many or a class when expanded.

>TRBV19|TRBJ1-1|16|NA|NA
CASSIGGTGVNTEAFF
TGTGCCAGTAGTATCGGGGGTACGGGCGTGAACACTGAAGCTTTCTTT
>TRBV6-6|TRBJ1-4|16|NA|NA
CASSSDVVVTNEKLFF
TGTGCCAGCAGTTCAGATGTCGTAGTCACTAATGAAAAACTGTTTTTT
>TRBV5-1|TRBJ2-7|16|NA|NA
CASSLESVADAYEQYF
TGCGCCAGCAGCTTGGAATCGGTAGCGGATGCCTACGAGCAGTACTTC
>TRBV28|TRBJ2-1|16|NA|TRBD2
CPTKPPRGGHLNEQFF
TGTCCCACCAAACCACCCCGGGGGGGGCACCTCAATGAGCAGTTCTTC
>TRBV6-1|TRBJ2-7|15|NA|NA
CASSEAYFGLYEQYF
TGTGCCAGCAGTGAAGCGTACTTCGGGCTCTACGAGCAGTACTTC
>TRBV5-1|TRBJ2-1|15|NA|TRBD2
CASSELAGRYNEQFF
TGCGCCAGCAGCGAACTAGCGGGCCGTTACAATGAGCAGTTCTTC
>TRBV21-1|TRBJ2-1|16|NA|NA
CASSKGEGSRYDEQFF
TGTGCCAGCAGCAAAGGGGAAGGTAGCAGGTACGATGAGCAGTTCTTC
>TRBV6-4|TRBJ2-1|12|NA|NA
CASSLGGTEQFF
TGTGCCAGCAGCCTAGGGGGGACTGAGCAGTTCTTC
>TRBV11-2|TRBJ1-1|11|few|NA
CASSLDNEAFF
TGTGCCAGCAGCTTAGACAATGAAGCTTTCTTT
>TRBV19|TRBJ2-7|13|NA|NA
CASSWSRGNEQYF
TGTGCCAGTAGTTGGTCCAGGGGAAACGAGCAGTACTTC
>TRBV29-1|TRBJ2-7|12|NA|NA
CSVEDFGYEQYF
TGCAGCGTTGAAGATTTTGGCTACGAGCAGTACTTC
>TRBV19|TRBJ2-7|13|NA|TRBD1
CATRRQGESEQYF
TGTGCCACCCGTCGGCAGGGGGAGAGCGAGCAGTACTTC
>TRBV9|TRBJ1-4|14|NA|NA
CARPPGHPSEKLFF
TGTGCCAGACCCCCGGGGCATCCGAGCGAAAAACTGTTTTTT
>TRBV28|TRBJ2-6|17|NA|NA
CASSRGTLHSGANVLTF
TGTGCCAGCAGCCGCGGGACTCTACACTCTGGGGCCAACGTCCTGACTTTC
>TRBV5-1|TRBJ2-2|13|NA|NA
CASMGPSIGELFF
TGCGCCAGCATGGGACCCAGTATCGGGGAGCTGTTTTTT
>TRBV28|TRBJ2-5|14|NA|NA
CASSQTDFQETQYF
TGTGCCAGCAGTCAGACAGACTTCCAAGAGACCCAGTACTTC
>TRBV4-3|TRBJ2-5|16|NA|NA
CASSQEMALGQETQYF
TGCGCCAGCAGCCAAGAGATGGCTTTGGGCCAAGAGACCCAGTACTTC